This TCR beta chain was captured in a study of control samples from healthy donors and cancer patients. The ends lost 8 bases at V and 4 bases at J; junction bases unmatched: 4. Germline CDR1 reads MDHEN; CDR2 reads SYDVKM. CDR3 length: 12 residues. Sequencing used immunoSEQ multiplex PCR; TCRdb keeps in-frame clones, though not all of them. The sample includes about 190,000 clones. This clonotype was obtained from a young woman in good health. The material sequenced was blood. V usage is TRBV28 and J usage is TRBJ2-7; 8 nucleotides match TRBD1. CDR3 sequence: CASGQGNYEQYF. Written as DNA, the CDR3 is TGTGCCAGCGGACAGGGAAATTACGAGCAGTACTTC.